This T cell receptor (beta chain) was obtained from a study of T cell repertoires in ileal Crohn's disease. The wider study: Around 37% were active smokers at surgery; median disease duration was almost 8 years. General study results and limits: Endoscopy was done a median roughly 6.9 months after surgery.

The germline V and J ends were trimmed by 4 bases and 7 bases, with 7 bases remaining between them. The CDR3 is 12 amino acids. Germline CDR1 is SGHDN and CDR2 is FVKESK. Comment on this clone: The antigen remains undetermined.

Time point indicated: neoterminal ileum biopsy at postoperative endoscopy, about 6 months after surgery. Generated by immunoSEQ multiplex PCR, the TCRdb table keeps only in-frame clones and is missing some. Of 55,000 to 65,000 clones listed, 85% to 90% were seen once; the top ten hold roughly 2%. Input material: ileal tissue. The source of this sequence is an adult with Crohn's disease. The rearrangement uses TRBV14 and TRBJ1-4; D unclear. CDR3 loop: CASSRPGEKLFF. The CDR3 DNA reads TGTGCCAGCAGCCGGCCGGGTGAAAAACTGTTTTTT.